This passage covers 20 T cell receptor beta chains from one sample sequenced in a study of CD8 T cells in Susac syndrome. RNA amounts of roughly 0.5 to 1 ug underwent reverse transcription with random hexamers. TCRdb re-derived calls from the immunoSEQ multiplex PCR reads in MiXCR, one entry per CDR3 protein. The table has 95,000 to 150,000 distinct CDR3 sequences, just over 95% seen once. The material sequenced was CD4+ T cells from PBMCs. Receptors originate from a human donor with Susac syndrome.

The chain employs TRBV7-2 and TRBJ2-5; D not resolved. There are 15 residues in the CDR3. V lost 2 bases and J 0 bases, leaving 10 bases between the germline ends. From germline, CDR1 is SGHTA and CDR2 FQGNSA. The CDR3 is CASSLWAEYQETQYF. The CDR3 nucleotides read TGTGCCAGCAGCTTATGGGCAGAGTACCAAGAGACCCAGTACTTC.

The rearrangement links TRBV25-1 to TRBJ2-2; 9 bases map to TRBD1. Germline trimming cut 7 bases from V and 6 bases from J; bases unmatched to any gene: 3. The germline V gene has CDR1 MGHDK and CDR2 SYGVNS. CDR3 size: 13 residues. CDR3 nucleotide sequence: TGTGCCAGCAATCGACAGGGGGCCGGGGAGCTGTTTTTT. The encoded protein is CASNRQGAGELFF.

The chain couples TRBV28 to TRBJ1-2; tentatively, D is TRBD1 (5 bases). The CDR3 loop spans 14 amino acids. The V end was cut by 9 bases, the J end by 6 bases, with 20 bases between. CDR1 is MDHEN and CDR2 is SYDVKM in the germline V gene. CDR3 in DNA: TGTGCCAGTGGACCGGGACTAACATCAGATGGCTACACCTTC. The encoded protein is CASGPGLTSDGYTF.

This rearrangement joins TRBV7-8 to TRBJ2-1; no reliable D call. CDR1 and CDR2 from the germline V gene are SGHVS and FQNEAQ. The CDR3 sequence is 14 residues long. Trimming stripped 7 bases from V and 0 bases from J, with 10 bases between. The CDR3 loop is CASTLGTSYNEQFF. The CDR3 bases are TGTGCCAGCACCCTTGGCACCTCCTACAATGAGCAGTTCTTC.

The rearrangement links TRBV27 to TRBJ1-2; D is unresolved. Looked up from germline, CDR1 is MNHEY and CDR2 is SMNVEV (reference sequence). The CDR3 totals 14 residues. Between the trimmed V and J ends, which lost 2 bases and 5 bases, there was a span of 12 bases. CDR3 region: CASSLAVSGYGYTF. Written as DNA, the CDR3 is TGTGCCAGCAGTTTAGCAGTTTCTGGTTATGGCTACACCTTC.

The DNA for the CDR3 is TGTGCCAGCAAGGAAAGACTCGGGGACAGGGTTTTCATCCTCGATAACTATGGCTACACCTTC. This encodes CASKERLGDRVFILDNYGYTF. The chain employs TRBV11-2 and TRBJ1-2; 9 bases line up with TRBD1. J gave up 1 base and V 7 bases, and 25 bases lay outside the gene matches. Germline-derived CDR1 and CDR2 are SGHAT and FQNNGV. The CDR3 length is 21 residues.

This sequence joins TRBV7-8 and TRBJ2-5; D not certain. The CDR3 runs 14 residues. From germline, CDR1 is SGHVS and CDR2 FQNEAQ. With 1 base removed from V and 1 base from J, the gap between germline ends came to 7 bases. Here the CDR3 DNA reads TGTGCCAGCAGCTTAGTACAATCCCAAGAGACCCAGTACTTC. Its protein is CASSLVQSQETQYF.

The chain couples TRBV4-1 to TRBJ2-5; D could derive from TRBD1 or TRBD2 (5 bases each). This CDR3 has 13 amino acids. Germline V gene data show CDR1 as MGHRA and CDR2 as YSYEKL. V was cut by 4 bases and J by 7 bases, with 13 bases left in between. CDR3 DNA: TGCGCCAGCAGCCCCCCGGGGCTCGGGACCCAGTACTTC. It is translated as CASSPPGLGTQYF.

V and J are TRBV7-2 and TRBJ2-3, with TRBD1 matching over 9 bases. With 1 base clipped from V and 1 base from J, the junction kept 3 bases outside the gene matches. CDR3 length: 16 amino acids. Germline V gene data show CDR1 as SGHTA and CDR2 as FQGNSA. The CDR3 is CASSLVGTGRTDTQYF. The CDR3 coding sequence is TGTGCCAGCAGCTTAGTTGGGACAGGGCGCACAGATACGCAGTATTTT.

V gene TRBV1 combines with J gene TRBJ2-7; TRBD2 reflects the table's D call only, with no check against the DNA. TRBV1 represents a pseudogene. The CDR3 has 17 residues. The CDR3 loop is CTSSLPRGLAVGYEQYF. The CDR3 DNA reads TGCACCAGCAGCCTCCCCAGGGGGCTAGCGGTTGGATACGAGCAGTACTTC.

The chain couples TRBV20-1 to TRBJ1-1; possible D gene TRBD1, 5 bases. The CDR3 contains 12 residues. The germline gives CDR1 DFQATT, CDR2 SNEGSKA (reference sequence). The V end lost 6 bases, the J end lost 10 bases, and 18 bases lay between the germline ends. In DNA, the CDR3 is TGCAGTGCCCCGGGACCCCCCACAGGAGCTTTCTTT. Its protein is CSAPGPPTGAFF.

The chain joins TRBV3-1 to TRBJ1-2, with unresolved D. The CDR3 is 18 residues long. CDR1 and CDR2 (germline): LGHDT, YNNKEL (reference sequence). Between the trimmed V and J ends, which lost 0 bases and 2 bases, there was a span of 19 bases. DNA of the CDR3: TGTGCCAGCAGCCAAGAGCCTACGGGCAGGCCTGTGAACTATGGCTACACCTTC. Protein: CASSQEPTGRPVNYGYTF.

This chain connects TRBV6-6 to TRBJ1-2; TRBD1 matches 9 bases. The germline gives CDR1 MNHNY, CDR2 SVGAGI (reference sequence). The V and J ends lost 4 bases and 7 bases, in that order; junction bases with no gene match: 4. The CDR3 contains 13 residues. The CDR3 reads CASSSPGQGGYTF. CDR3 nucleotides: TGTGCCAGCAGTTCGCCGGGACAGGGTGGCTACACCTTC.

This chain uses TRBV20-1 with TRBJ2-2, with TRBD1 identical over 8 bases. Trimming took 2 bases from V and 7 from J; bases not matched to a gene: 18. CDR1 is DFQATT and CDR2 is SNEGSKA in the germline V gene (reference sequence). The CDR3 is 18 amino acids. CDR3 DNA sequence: TGCAGTGCTAGAAATCCCGGGTCAGGGGGCGCGAGTATCGGGGAGCTGTTTTTT. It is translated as CSARNPGSGGASIGELFF.

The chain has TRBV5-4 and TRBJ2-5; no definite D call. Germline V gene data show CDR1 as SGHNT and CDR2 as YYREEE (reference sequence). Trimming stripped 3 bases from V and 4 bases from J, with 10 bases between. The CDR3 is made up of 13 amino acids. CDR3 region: CASSSRAGETQYF. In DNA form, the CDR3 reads TGTGCCAGCAGCTCACGTGCAGGAGAGACCCAGTACTTC. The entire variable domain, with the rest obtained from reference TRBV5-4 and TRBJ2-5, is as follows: ETGVTQSPTHLIKTRGQQVTLRCSSQSGHNTVSWYQQALGQGPQFIFQYYREEENGRGNFPPRFSGLQFPNYSSELNVNALELDDSALYLCASSSRAGETQYFGPGTRLLVL.

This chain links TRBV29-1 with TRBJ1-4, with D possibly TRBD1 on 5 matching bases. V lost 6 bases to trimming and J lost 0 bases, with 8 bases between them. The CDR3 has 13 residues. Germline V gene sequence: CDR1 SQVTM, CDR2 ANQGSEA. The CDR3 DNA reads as TGCAGCGTAAGACAGTCAACTAATGAAAAACTGTTTTTT. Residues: CSVRQSTNEKLFF.

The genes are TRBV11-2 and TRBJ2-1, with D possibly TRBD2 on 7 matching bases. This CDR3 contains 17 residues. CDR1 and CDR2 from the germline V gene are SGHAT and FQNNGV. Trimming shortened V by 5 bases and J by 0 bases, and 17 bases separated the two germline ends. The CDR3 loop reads CASSAHGGLVSYNEQFF. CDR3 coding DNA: TGTGCCAGCAGCGCCCACGGGGGGCTGGTCTCCTACAATGAGCAGTTCTTC.

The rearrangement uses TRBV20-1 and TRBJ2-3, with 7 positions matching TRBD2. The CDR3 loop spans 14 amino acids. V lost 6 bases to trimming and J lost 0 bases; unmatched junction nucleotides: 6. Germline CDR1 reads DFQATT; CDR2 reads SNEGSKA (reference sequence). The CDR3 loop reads CSAKAGVSTDTQYF. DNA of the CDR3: TGCAGTGCGAAGGCGGGAGTTAGCACAGATACGCAGTATTTT.

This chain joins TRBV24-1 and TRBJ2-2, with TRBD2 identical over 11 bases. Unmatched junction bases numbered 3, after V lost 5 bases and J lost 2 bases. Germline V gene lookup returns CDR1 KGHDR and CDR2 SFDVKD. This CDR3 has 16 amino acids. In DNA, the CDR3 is TGTGCCACCAGTGGGGGACTAGCGGCAAACACCGGGGAGCTGTTTTTT. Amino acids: CATSGGLAANTGELFF.

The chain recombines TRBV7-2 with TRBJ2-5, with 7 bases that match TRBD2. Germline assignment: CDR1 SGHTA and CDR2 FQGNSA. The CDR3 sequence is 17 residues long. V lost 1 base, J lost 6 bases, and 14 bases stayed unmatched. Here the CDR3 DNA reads TGTGCCAGCAGCTTAGGTGCGGGACTACAAAGAGGGAAGACCCAGTACTTC. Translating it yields CASSLGAGLQRGKTQYF.